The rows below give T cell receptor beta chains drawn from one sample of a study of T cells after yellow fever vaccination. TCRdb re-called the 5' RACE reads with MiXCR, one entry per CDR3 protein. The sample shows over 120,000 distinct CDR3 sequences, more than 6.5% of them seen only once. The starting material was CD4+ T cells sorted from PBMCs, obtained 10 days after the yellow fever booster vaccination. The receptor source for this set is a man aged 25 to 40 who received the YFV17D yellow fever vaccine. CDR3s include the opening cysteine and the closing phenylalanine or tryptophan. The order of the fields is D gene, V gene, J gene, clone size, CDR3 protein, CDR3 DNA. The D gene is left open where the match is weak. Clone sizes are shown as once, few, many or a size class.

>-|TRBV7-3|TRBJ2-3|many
CASSLTGENSQYF
TGTGCCAGCAGCTTAACAGGGGAAAACTCGCAGTATTTT
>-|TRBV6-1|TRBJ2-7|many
CASSDGGQGGYYEQYF
TGTGCCAGCAGTGACGGCGGGCAGGGGGGTTACTACGAGCAGTACTTC
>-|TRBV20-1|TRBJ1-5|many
CSAPHRVNSNQPQHF
TGCAGTGCTCCCCACAGAGTAAATAGCAATCAGCCCCAGCATTTT
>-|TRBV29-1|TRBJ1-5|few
CSVLGGEGWDQPQHF
TGCAGCGTCCTCGGCGGCGAGGGATGGGATCAGCCCCAGCATTTT
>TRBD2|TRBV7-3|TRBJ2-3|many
CASRSGTSGTSSTDTQYF
TGTGCCAGCAGAAGTGGGACTAGCGGGACCTCTAGCACAGATACGCAGTATTTT
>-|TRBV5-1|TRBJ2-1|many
CASSPLLAALGDEQFF
TGCGCCAGCAGCCCACTACTAGCCGCCCTTGGGGATGAGCAGTTCTTC
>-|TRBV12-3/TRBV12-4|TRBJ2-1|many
CASSQWGQFF
TGTGCCAGCAGCCAATGGGGCCAGTTCTTC
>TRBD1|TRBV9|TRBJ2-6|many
CASSARGQGPSSGANVLTF
TGTGCCAGCAGCGCTCGGGGACAGGGCCCCTCTTCTGGGGCCAACGTCCTGACTTTC
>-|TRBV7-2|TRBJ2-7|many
CASSSEVGEQYF
TGTGCCAGCAGCTCGGAGGTCGGCGAGCAGTACTTC
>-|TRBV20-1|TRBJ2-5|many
CSARGTGEGETQYF
TGCAGTGCTAGAGGTACGGGAGAAGGAGAGACCCAGTACTTC
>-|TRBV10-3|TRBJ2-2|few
CAISELGLVNTGELFF
TGTGCCATCAGTGAGTTGGGACTTGTGAACACCGGGGAGCTGTTTTTT